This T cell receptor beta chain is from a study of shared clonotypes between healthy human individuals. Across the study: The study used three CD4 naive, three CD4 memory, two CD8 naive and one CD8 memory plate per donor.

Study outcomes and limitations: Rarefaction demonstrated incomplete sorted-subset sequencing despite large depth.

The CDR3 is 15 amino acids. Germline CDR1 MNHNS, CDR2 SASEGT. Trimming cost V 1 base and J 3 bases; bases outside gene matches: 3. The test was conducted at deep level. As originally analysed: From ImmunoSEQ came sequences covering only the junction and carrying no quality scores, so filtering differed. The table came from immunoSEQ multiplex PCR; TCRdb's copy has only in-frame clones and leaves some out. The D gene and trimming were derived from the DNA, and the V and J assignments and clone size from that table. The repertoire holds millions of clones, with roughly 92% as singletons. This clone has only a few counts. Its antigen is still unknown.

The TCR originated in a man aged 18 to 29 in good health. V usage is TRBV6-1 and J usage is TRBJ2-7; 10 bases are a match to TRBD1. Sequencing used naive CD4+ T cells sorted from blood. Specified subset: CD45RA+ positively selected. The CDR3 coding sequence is TGTGCCAGCAGTGAAGGGGGACAGGGGAACTACGAGCAGTACTTC. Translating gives CASSEGGQGNYEQYF.